This T cell receptor beta chain comes out of a study of blood T cell repertoires in COVID-19. The junction had 6 bases not matched to a gene; V was cut back by 3 bases and J by 7 bases. The CDR3 covers 15 residues. Germline loops: CDR1 MDHEN, CDR2 SYDVKM. TCRdb's table, derived via immunoSEQ multiplex PCR, lists solely in-frame clones and lacks some. The sample contains hundreds of thousands of clones, approximately 92% of which appear only once. Clinical history as reported by participants underpinned cohort assignment. The chain employs TRBV28 and TRBJ1-6, with TRBD1 matching 7 bases. The source material was PBMCs or T cells enriched from blood (not recorded which). The clonotype comes from a woman aged 18-29 years who had recovered from COVID-19. CDR3 sequence: CASSLSAGGNSPLHF. The CDR3 DNA sequence: TGTGCCAGCAGTTTGTCGGCAGGGGGGAATTCACCCCTCCACTTT.